This is a list of T cell receptor beta chains from one sample in a study of blood T cells in healthy people across ages. One entry per CDR3 protein results from TCRdb running MiXCR on the 5' RACE reads. Of some 1,500,000 distinct CDR3 sequences listed, less than 45% are singletons. Sequencing was carried out using blood. These receptors were taken from a woman younger than 30 in good health. Each CDR3 is given with its conserved first and last residue. A D gene is named only where the DNA matches it firmly. Some rows have no size entry. The others give once, few or many, or a class for an expanded clone.

CDR3 length: 13; V gene: TRBV15; clone size: NA; J gene: TRBJ1-1; D gene: TRBD1; CDR3 DNA: TGTGCCACCAGCACCGGGACAGCCACTGAAGCTTTCTTT; CDR3 protein: CATSTGTATEAFF
CDR3 length: 14; V gene: TRBV3-1; clone size: NA; J gene: TRBJ1-4; D gene: NA; CDR3 DNA: TGTGCCAGCAGCTTGGACAGAAATGTTGAAAAACTGTTTTTT; CDR3 protein: CASSLDRNVEKLFF
CDR3 length: 13; V gene: TRBV3-1; clone size: NA; J gene: TRBJ2-7; D gene: NA; CDR3 DNA: TGTGCCAGCAGCCAAGCGGTCAGGAAAGAGCAGTACTTC; CDR3 protein: CASSQAVRKEQYF
CDR3 length: 14; V gene: TRBV12-3/TRBV12-4; clone size: NA; J gene: TRBJ2-3; D gene: NA; CDR3 DNA: TGTGCCAGCAGCAGGGTAGATCGTACAGATACGCAGTATTTT; CDR3 protein: CASSRVDRTDTQYF
CDR3 length: 15; V gene: TRBV3-1; clone size: few; J gene: TRBJ1-6; D gene: NA; CDR3 DNA: TGTGCCAGCAGCCAAGATCTGGGGGGGGGTTCACCCCTCCACTTT; CDR3 protein: CASSQDLGGGSPLHF
CDR3 length: 14; V gene: TRBV9; clone size: few; J gene: TRBJ2-5; D gene: TRBD2; CDR3 DNA: TGTGCCAGCAGCGAGAGGACTAGCGGGCAGACCCAGTACTTC; CDR3 protein: CASSERTSGQTQYF
CDR3 length: 13; V gene: TRBV29-1; clone size: NA; J gene: TRBJ1-4; D gene: NA; CDR3 DNA: TGCAGCGTTTCGGGACTGGCCGAGGGGAAACTGTTTTTT; CDR3 protein: CSVSGLAEGKLFF
CDR3 length: 14; V gene: TRBV5-1; clone size: NA; J gene: TRBJ1-1; D gene: NA; CDR3 DNA: TGCGCCAGCAGTTCCGGGACCCAGAACACTGAAGCTTTCTTT; CDR3 protein: CASSSGTQNTEAFF
CDR3 length: 15; V gene: TRBV7-2; clone size: few; J gene: TRBJ2-5; D gene: NA; CDR3 DNA: TGTGCCAGCAGCTTAGTGGGCAGTAGACAAGAGACCCAGTACTTC; CDR3 protein: CASSLVGSRQETQYF
CDR3 length: 12; V gene: TRBV7-2; clone size: NA; J gene: TRBJ2-5; D gene: NA; CDR3 DNA: TGTGCCAGCAGCTTAGAAGGGAAAGCCCAGTACTTC; CDR3 protein: CASSLEGKAQYF
CDR3 length: 17; V gene: TRBV4-3; clone size: once; J gene: TRBJ2-5; D gene: TRBD1; CDR3 DNA: TGCGCCAGCAGCCAAGATTCAGCAGGGGGTTTCCAAGAGACCCAGTACTTC; CDR3 protein: CASSQDSAGGFQETQYF
CDR3 length: 15; V gene: TRBV7-2; clone size: few; J gene: TRBJ1-4; D gene: NA; CDR3 DNA: TGTGCCAGCAGCTTAGATCGGGGGCGCAGTGAAAAACTGTTTTTT; CDR3 protein: CASSLDRGRSEKLFF
CDR3 length: 13; V gene: TRBV4-1; clone size: once; J gene: TRBJ2-1; D gene: NA; CDR3 DNA: TGCGCCAGCAGCCAAGGACAGCACTACGAGCAGTTCTTC; CDR3 protein: CASSQGQHYEQFF
CDR3 length: 14; V gene: TRBV12-3/TRBV12-4; clone size: few; J gene: TRBJ1-4; D gene: TRBD1; CDR3 DNA: TGTGCCAGCAGTCGGACAGGGCATAATGAAAAACTGTTTTTT; CDR3 protein: CASSRTGHNEKLFF
CDR3 length: 13; V gene: TRBV13; clone size: NA; J gene: TRBJ2-1; D gene: TRBD1; CDR3 DNA: TGTGCCAGCAGCACGGGACAGCCCAATGAGCAGTTCTTC; CDR3 protein: CASSTGQPNEQFF
CDR3 length: 13; V gene: TRBV6-6; clone size: many; J gene: TRBJ1-2; D gene: NA; CDR3 DNA: TGTGCCAGCAGCCCACAGGGTTTCTATGGCTACACCTTC; CDR3 protein: CASSPQGFYGYTF
CDR3 length: 17; V gene: TRBV29-1; clone size: NA; J gene: TRBJ2-5; D gene: TRBD2; CDR3 DNA: TGCAGCGCCGCAGGGGACTTTGGGCTAGCGGGAGTGGATGAGCAGTACTTC; CDR3 protein: CSAAGDFGLAGVDEQYF
CDR3 length: 16; V gene: TRBV25-1; clone size: NA; J gene: TRBJ2-2; D gene: TRBD1; CDR3 DNA: TGTGCCAGCAGCAAACCGGGACAGGGGACCCCCGGGGAGCTGTTTTTT; CDR3 protein: CASSKPGQGTPGELFF